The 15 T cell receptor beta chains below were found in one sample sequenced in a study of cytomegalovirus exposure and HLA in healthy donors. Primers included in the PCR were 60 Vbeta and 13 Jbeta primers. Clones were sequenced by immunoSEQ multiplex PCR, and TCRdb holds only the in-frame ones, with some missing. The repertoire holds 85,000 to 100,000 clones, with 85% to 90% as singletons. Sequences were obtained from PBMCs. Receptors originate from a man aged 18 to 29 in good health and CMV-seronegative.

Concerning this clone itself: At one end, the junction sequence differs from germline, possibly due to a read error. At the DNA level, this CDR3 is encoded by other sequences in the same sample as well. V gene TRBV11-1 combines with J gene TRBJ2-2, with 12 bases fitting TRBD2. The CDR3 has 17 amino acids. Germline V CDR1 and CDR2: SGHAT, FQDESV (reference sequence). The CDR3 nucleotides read TGTGCCAGCAGCTTAGGGGAACTAGCGGGAGGCTCAGGGGAGCTGTTTTTC. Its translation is CASSLGELAGGSGELFF.

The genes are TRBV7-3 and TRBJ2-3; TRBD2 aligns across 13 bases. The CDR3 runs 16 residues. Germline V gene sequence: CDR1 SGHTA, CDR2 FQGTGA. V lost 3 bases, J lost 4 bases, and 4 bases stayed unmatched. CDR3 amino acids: CASSLTSGRPPDTQYF. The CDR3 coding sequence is TGTGCCAGCAGCTTGACTAGCGGGAGGCCCCCAGATACGCAGTATTTT.

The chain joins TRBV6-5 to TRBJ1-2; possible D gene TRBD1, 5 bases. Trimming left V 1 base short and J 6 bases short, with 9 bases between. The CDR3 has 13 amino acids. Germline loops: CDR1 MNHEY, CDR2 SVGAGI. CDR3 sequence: CASSYYAGHGYTF. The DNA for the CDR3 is TGTGCCAGCAGTTACTACGCAGGGCATGGCTACACCTTC.

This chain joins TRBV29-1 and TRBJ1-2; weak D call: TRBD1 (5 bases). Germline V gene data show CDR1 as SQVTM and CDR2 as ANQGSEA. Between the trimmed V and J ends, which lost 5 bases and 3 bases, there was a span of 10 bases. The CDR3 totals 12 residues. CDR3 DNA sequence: TGCAGCGTTACCGACAGTGACTATGGCTACACCTTC. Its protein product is CSVTDSDYGYTF.

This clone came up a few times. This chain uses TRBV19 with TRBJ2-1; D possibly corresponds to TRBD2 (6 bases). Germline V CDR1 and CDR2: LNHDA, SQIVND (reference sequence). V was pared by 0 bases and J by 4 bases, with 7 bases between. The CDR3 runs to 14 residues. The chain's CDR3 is CASSIERDYNEQFF. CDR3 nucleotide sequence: TGTGCCAGTAGTATAGAGCGGGATTACAATGAGCAGTTCTTC.

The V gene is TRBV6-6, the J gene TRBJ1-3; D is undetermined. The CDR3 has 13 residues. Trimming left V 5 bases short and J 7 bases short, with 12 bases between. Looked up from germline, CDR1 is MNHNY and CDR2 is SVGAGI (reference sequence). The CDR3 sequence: CASSLTGMNTIYF. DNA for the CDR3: TGTGCCAGCAGTCTGACGGGGATGAACACCATATATTTT.

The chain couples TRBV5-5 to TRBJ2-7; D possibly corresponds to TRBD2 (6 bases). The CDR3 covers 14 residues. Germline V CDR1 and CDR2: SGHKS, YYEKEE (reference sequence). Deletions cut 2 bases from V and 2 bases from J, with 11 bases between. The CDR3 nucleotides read TGTGCCAGCAGCTTCGGGGGATTAACCTACGAGCAGTACTTC. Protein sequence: CASSFGGLTYEQYF.

In DNA form, the CDR3 reads TGTGCCAGCAGTTTCGCCGGTTCCCGCTACGAGCAGTACTTC. This translates into CASSFAGSRYEQYF. This rearrangement joins TRBV27 to TRBJ2-7; D is unclear. Germline CDR1 reads MNHEY; CDR2 reads SMNVEV (reference sequence). Trimming removed 3 bases from V and 3 bases from J, with 12 bases in between. The CDR3 sequence is 14 residues long.

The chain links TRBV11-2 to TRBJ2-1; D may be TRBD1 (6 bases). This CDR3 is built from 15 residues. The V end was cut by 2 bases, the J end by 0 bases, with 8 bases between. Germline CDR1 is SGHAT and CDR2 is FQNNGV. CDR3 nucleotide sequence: TGTGCCAGCAGCTTATCGGACAGCTCCTACAATGAGCAGTTCTTC. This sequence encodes CASSLSDSSYNEQFF.

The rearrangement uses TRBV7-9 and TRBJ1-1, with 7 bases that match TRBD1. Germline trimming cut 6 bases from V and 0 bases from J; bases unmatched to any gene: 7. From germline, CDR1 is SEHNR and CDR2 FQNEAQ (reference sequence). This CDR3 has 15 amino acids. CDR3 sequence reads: CASSSRQGMNTEAFF. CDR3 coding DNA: TGTGCCAGCAGTTCTCGACAGGGCATGAACACTGAAGCTTTCTTT.

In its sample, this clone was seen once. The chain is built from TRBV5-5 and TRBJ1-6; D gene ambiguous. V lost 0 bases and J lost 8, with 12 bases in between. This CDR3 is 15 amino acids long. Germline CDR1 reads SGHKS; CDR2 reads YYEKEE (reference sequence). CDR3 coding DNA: TGTGCCAGCAGCTTGGGACCCCGAGGAGATTCACCCCTCCACTTT. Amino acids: CASSLGPRGDSPLHF.

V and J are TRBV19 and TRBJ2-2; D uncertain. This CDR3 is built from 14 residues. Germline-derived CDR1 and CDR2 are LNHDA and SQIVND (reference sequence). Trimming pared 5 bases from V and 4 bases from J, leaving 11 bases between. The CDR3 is CASSPRKATGELFF. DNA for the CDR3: TGTGCCAGTAGTCCTCGAAAAGCCACCGGGGAGCTGTTTTTT. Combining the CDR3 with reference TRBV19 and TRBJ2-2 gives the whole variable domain DGGITQSPKYLFRKEGQNVTLSCEQNLNHDAMYWYRQDPGQGLRLIYYSQIVNDFQKGDIAEGYSVSREKKESFPLTVTSAQKNPTAFYLCASSPRKATGELFFGEGSRLTVL.

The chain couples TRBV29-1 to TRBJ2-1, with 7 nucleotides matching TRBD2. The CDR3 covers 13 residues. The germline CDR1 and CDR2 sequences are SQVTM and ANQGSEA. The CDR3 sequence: CSGMEREGNEQFF. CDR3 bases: TGCTCGGGGATGGAGCGGGAAGGCAATGAGCAGTTCTTC.

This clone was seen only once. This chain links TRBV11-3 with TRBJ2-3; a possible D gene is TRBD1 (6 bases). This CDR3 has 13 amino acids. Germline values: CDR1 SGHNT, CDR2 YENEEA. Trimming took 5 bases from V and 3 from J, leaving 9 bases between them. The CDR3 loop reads CASSATGTDTQYF. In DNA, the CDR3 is TGTGCCAGCAGCGCCACAGGGACAGATACGCAGTATTTT.

The CDR3 region is CASSPEPGTGAFYGYTF. The CDR3 DNA is TGTGCCAGCAGCCCAGAACCCGGGACAGGGGCTTTCTATGGCTACACCTTC. J is TRBJ1-2 and V is TRBV7-2; 10 bases line up with TRBD1. The germline V gene has CDR1 SGHTA and CDR2 FQGNSA. Trimming cost V 5 bases and J 4 bases; bases outside gene matches: 13. The CDR3 is 17 residues long.